These 27 T cell receptor beta chains originate from one sample sequenced in a study of neurological immune-mediated disorders. Time point denoted: longitudinal time-point 1 (baseline). Using its own MiXCR run on the 5' RACE reads, TCRdb lists one record per CDR3 protein. The sample includes around 76,000 distinct CDR3 sequences, about a tenth seen only once; the top ten take approximately 10%. The sequencing input was PBMCs. These receptors originate from a man aged 25-40 years in good health.

The chain recombines TRBV28 with TRBJ1-6; 10 bases line up with TRBD1. The junction had 6 bases not matched to a gene; V was cut back by 7 bases and J by 6 bases. The CDR3 runs 15 residues. The germline gives CDR1 MDHEN, CDR2 SYDVKM. The DNA for the CDR3 is TGTGCCAGCAAGGACAGGGGGTGCGGTAATTCACCCCTCCACTTT. Translation gives CASKDRGCGNSPLHF.

The sample holds many counts of this clonotype. V and J are TRBV20-1 and TRBJ2-1, with 8 bases fitting TRBD1. CDR1 DFQATT and CDR2 SNEGSKA come from the germline V gene (reference sequence). Trimming cost V 3 bases and J 7 bases; bases outside gene matches: 8. The CDR3 is 14 amino acids. The CDR3 nucleotides are TGCAGTGCTAGCTCCCAGGGGGCGCGAAATGAGCAGTTCTTC. Protein sequence: CSASSQGARNEQFF.

This chain joins TRBV27 and TRBJ2-6; tentatively, D is TRBD1 (5 bases). V lost 5 bases and J lost 0, with 8 bases in between. Looked up from germline, CDR1 is MNHEY and CDR2 is SMNVEV (reference sequence). The CDR3 length is 15 residues. CDR3 amino acids: CASSADSSGANVLTF. CDR3 in DNA: TGTGCCAGCAGTGCAGACAGCTCTGGGGCCAACGTCCTGACTTTC.

This sequence joins TRBV20-1 and TRBJ2-3, with a weak D call TRBD2 (6 bases). V shed 6 bases and J shed 7 bases, with 17 bases lying between them. CDR3 length: 13 residues. From germline, CDR1 is DFQATT and CDR2 SNEGSKA (reference sequence). The CDR3 is CSARLGFGYTQYF. CDR3 DNA: TGCAGTGCCCGACTAGGGTTCGGTTATACGCAGTATTTT.

The sample holds many counts of this clonotype. The chain couples TRBV7-9 to TRBJ2-2; 8 nucleotides agree with TRBD2. The CDR3 covers 15 residues. The V gene end was trimmed by 5 bases and the J gene end by 1 base; junction bases not matched to a gene: 3. The germline CDR1 and CDR2 sequences are SEHNR and FQNEAQ (reference sequence). The CDR3 spells CASSLLAVNTGELFF. The CDR3 DNA sequence: TGTGCCAGCAGCCTACTAGCGGTGAACACCGGGGAGCTGTTTTTT. Looking up the rest from reference TRBV7-9 and TRBJ2-2 gives the full variable domain: DTGVSQNPRHKITKRGQNVTFRCDPISEHNRLYWYRQTLGQGPEFLTYFQNEAQLEKSRLLSDRFSAERPKGSFSTLEIQRTEQGDSAMYLCASSLLAVNTGELFFGEGSRLTVL.

This clonotype was counted ten times or more. The chain has TRBV5-1 and TRBJ2-7; D possibly corresponds to TRBD2 (5 bases). In germline, CDR1 is SGHRS, CDR2 YFSETQ. CDR3 length: 13 amino acids. Deletions cut 3 bases from V and 2 bases from J, with 9 bases between. The CDR3 DNA reads as TGCGCCAGCAGCTCTGCGGGTACCTACGAGCAGTACTTC. Encoded protein: CASSSAGTYEQYF.

The table lists this clonotype with many counts. The chain recombines TRBV6-6 with TRBJ2-3; unclear D gene. CDR1 and CDR2 from the germline V gene are MNHNY and SVGAGI (reference sequence). The CDR3 totals 13 residues. V was clipped by 6 bases and J by 1 base, with 8 bases between them. For the CDR3, the DNA is TGTGCCAGCAGCTCGGACGGCACAGATACGCAGTATTTT. It codes for CASSSDGTDTQYF.

This clonotype was counted many times. The chain is built from TRBV6-1 and TRBJ2-2; tentative D call: TRBD2 (6 bases). The CDR3 consists of 16 residues. Per the germline V gene, CDR1 is MNHNS and CDR2 is SASEGT. Between the trimmed V and J ends, which lost 4 bases and 0 bases, there was a span of 12 bases. The CDR3: CASSGIGLTNTGELFF. The CDR3 nucleotides read TGTGCCAGCAGTGGGATCGGACTAACGAACACCGGGGAGCTGTTTTTT.

This clonotype was counted at least ten times. The chain joins TRBV7-2 to TRBJ2-7; 14 positions match TRBD2. The CDR3 has 16 residues. V was clipped by 1 base and J by 4 bases; unmatched bases: 3. Germline values: CDR1 SGHTA, CDR2 FQGNSA. The CDR3 is CASSLGLAGGRYEQYF. In DNA form, the CDR3 reads TGTGCCAGCAGCTTAGGACTAGCGGGAGGGAGATACGAGCAGTACTTC.

This clonotype was counted at least ten times. The rearrangement uses TRBV12-3 or TRBV12-4 and TRBJ2-5; 11 nucleotides agree with TRBD1. Unmatched junction bases numbered 9, after V lost 4 bases and J lost 5 bases. This CDR3 is 16 amino acids long. DNA of the CDR3: TGTGCCAGCAGTTCGCAAGGACAGGGGGCAAAGGAGACCCAGTACTTC. It is translated as CASSSQGQGAKETQYF.

The table lists this clonotype with many counts. This chain connects TRBV7-2 to TRBJ2-1; TRBD2 aligns across 12 bases. The length of the CDR3 is 15 residues. The V gene end was trimmed by 5 bases and the J gene end by 5 bases; junction bases not matched to a gene: 4. The germline V gene encodes CDR1 SGHTA and CDR2 FQGNSA. As DNA, the CDR3 is TGTGCCAGCAGCCCGAGGACTAGCGGGAACAATGAGCAGTTCTTC. This codes for CASSPRTSGNNEQFF.

This clonotype was picked up many times. This chain uses TRBV7-9 with TRBJ2-1; D gene uncertain. Trimming left V 5 bases short and J 3 bases short, with 11 bases between. In germline, CDR1 is SEHNR, CDR2 FQNEAQ (reference sequence). The CDR3 consists of 14 residues. CDR3 sequence: CASSTSPLYNEQFF. The CDR3 DNA sequence: TGTGCCAGCAGCACCTCGCCCCTCTACAATGAGCAGTTCTTC.

This clonotype occurred many times. The chain couples TRBV28 to TRBJ2-7, with TRBD2 matching 10 bases. After removal of 6 bases from V and 0 bases from J, the junction contained 5 bases not matched to a gene. Germline assignment: CDR1 MDHEN and CDR2 SYDVKM. The CDR3 has 15 residues. The CDR3: CASRGTSEFSYEQYF. DNA of the CDR3: TGTGCCAGCAGAGGGACTAGCGAGTTCTCCTACGAGCAGTACTTC.

Only a few counts were recorded for this clonotype. The chain combines TRBV18 with TRBJ2-1, with D uncertain. The CDR3 loop spans 14 amino acids. Deletions cut 6 bases from V and 7 bases from J, with 16 bases between. CDR1 is KGHSH and CDR2 is LQKENI in the germline V gene. The DNA for the CDR3 is TGTGCCAGCTCTCCTCGCGGAGTCGGGAATGAGCAGTTCTTC. Amino acid sequence: CASSPRGVGNEQFF.

As regards this clonotype: A much larger clone differs from this one at a single base, so this may be a read error. This sequence joins TRBV20-1 and TRBJ1-2, with 7 bases lining up with TRBD1. V lost 4 bases to trimming and J lost 3 bases; unmatched junction nucleotides: 5. The CDR3 consists of 13 residues. CDR1 is DFQATT, CDR2 SNEGSKA, per germline (reference sequence). This chain's CDR3 is CSATRQGHYGYTF. CDR3 in DNA: TGCAGTGCTACCAGACAGGGTCACTATGGCTACACCTTC.

The table lists this clonotype with many counts. This sequence joins TRBV18 and TRBJ2-7, with D perhaps being TRBD1 or TRBD2 (5 bases each). V lost 8 bases and J 0 bases, leaving 14 bases between the germline ends. The CDR3 runs 14 residues. Germline V CDR1 and CDR2: KGHSH, LQKENI. Here the CDR3 DNA reads TGTGCCAGCACCCGGGACCGTAGCTCCTACGAGCAGTACTTC. It codes for CASTRDRSSYEQYF.

This clonotype came up many times. The chain recombines TRBV5-1 with TRBJ2-2; no reliable D call. This CDR3 has 14 residues. Trimming cost V 0 bases and J 6 bases, with 9 bases left between them. CDR1 is SGHRS and CDR2 is YFSETQ in the germline V gene. CDR3 in DNA: TGCGCCAGCAGCTTGGTTTTGGTTGCCGGGGAGCTGTTTTTT. Translated: CASSLVLVAGELFF.

This clonotype was counted at least ten times. The rearrangement joins TRBV5-1 to TRBJ1-4, with D perhaps TRBD1 (6 bases). The CDR3 extends over 13 amino acids. CDR1 is SGHRS, CDR2 YFSETQ, per germline. V lost 5 bases and J lost 8, with 13 bases in between. The CDR3 protein is CASSAGVGEKLFF. The CDR3 bases are TGCGCCAGCAGTGCAGGGGTAGGGGAAAAACTGTTTTTT. Variable domain in full (rest from reference TRBV5-1 and TRBJ1-4): KAGVTQTPRYLIKTRGQQVTLSCSPISGHRSVSWYQQTPGQGLQFLFEYFSETQRNKGNFPGRFSGRQFSNSRSEMNVSTLELGDSALYLCASSAGVGEKLFFGSGTQLSVL.

The chain uses TRBV5-1 and TRBJ1-2; the D is unclear. Trimming stripped 4 bases from V and 5 bases from J, with 9 bases between. Per the germline V gene, CDR1 is SGHRS and CDR2 is YFSETQ. The CDR3 spans 12 residues. DNA of the CDR3: TGCGCCAGCAGCGCCGAGGGTTATGGCTACACCTTC. Amino acid sequence: CASSAEGYGYTF.

This clonotype was counted many times. The chain has TRBV2 and TRBJ2-1, with D possibly matching TRBD2 (5 bases). Germline lookup yields CDR1 SNHLY and CDR2 FYNNEI. V dropped 4 bases and J dropped 2 bases, with 12 bases sitting between them. The CDR3 is made up of 15 amino acids. CDR3: CASSGFRRAYNEQFF. CDR3 DNA: TGTGCCAGCAGTGGGTTTCGGCGGGCCTACAATGAGCAGTTCTTC.

Ten or more counts support this clonotype. The chain combines TRBV5-1 with TRBJ1-2, with D uncertain. The CDR3 is made up of 16 amino acids. V lost 0 bases, J lost 0 bases, and 12 bases lay in between. Per germline, CDR1 SGHRS and CDR2 YFSETQ. For the CDR3, the DNA is TGCGCCAGCAGCTTGGAGGCAAATACCCCTAACTATGGCTACACCTTC. Translated, it gives CASSLEANTPNYGYTF.

This clonotype showed up many times. The chain couples TRBV5-6 to TRBJ2-7, with 9 bases fitting TRBD2. CDR1 is SGHDT and CDR2 is YYEEEE in the germline V gene. V was pared by 2 bases and J by 12 bases, with 12 bases of the junction left unmatched. The CDR3 contains 14 residues. The CDR3 DNA sequence: TGTGCCAGCAGCTTTGGTCTAGCGGGGACAGAGACGTACTTC. Residues: CASSFGLAGTETYF. Combining the CDR3 with reference TRBV5-6 and TRBJ2-7 gives the whole variable domain DAGVTQSPTHLIKTRGQQVTLRCSPKSGHDTVSWYQQALGQGPQFIFQYYEEEERQRGNFPDRFSGHQFPNYSSELNVNALLLGDSALYLCASSFGLAGTETYFGPGTRLTVT.

This clonotype showed up many times. The chain links TRBV4-1 to TRBJ1-1, with D perhaps TRBD1 (6 bases). V shed 0 bases and J shed 2 bases, with 16 bases lying between them. Germline V gene data show CDR1 as MGHRA and CDR2 as YSYEKL. The CDR3 is made up of 17 amino acids. CDR3 bases: TGCGCCAGCAGCCAAGATTCCCCGGACAGCTACAACACTGAAGCTTTCTTT. It is translated as CASSQDSPDSYNTEAFF.

This clonotype has a handful of counts. The chain links TRBV5-1 to TRBJ2-3; 8 bases align to TRBD2. This CDR3 is built from 15 residues. V was clipped by 4 bases and J by 2 bases; unmatched bases: 6. Germline loops: CDR1 SGHRS, CDR2 YFSETQ. This CDR3 reads CASSPGLAYTDTQYF. The CDR3, as DNA: TGCGCCAGCAGCCCAGGACTAGCCTACACAGATACGCAGTATTTT.

This clonotype showed up many times. The chain joins TRBV5-1 to TRBJ2-2; possibly TRBD1 or TRBD2 for D (5 bases each). The CDR3 covers 15 residues. The V gene's germline CDR1 is SGHRS and CDR2 YFSETQ. Trimming took off 3 bases at V and 2 bases at J, with 11 bases between the two ends. For the CDR3, the DNA is TGCGCCAGCAGCTACACGGGACCCAACACCGGGGAGCTGTTTTTT. Translated: CASSYTGPNTGELFF. The whole variable domain, remainder taken from reference TRBV5-1 and TRBJ2-2, is KAGVTQTPRYLIKTRGQQVTLSCSPISGHRSVSWYQQTPGQGLQFLFEYFSETQRNKGNFPGRFSGRQFSNSRSEMNVSTLELGDSALYLCASSYTGPNTGELFFGEGSRLTVL.

This clonotype was counted many times. This rearrangement joins TRBV27 to TRBJ1-2, with a tentative D call TRBD1 (6 bases). Germline V gene sequence: CDR1 MNHEY, CDR2 SMNVEV (reference sequence). The CDR3 runs 13 residues. The germline V and J ends were trimmed by 0 bases and 6 bases, with 8 bases remaining between them. The CDR3 here is CASSLSPGDGYTF. The CDR3 DNA sequence: TGTGCCAGCAGTTTATCGCCAGGGGATGGCTACACCTTC.

At least ten counts were recorded for this clonotype. The chain joins TRBV28 to TRBJ2-7; no reliable D call. The length of the CDR3 is 16 residues. The germline V gene encodes CDR1 MDHEN and CDR2 SYDVKM. The V end was cut by 6 bases, the J end by 3 bases, with 21 bases between. DNA of the CDR3: TGTGCCAGCAGCTCCCCGACTCGGACGGTTGTCTACGAGCAGTACTTC. Amino acids: CASSSPTRTVVYEQYF.